Listed here is a single T cell receptor (beta chain). Per the original methods: How many nucleated cells were present was estimated from reference gene primer amplification. TCRdb keeps only in-frame clones here, not all; method: immunoSEQ multiplex PCR. V, J and clone size derive from that table, while D and trimming were established from the DNA sequence. The profile shows more than 200,000 clones, approximately 81% of them singletons. This sample stems from a study of blood T cell repertoires in COVID-19. Study at large: T cells, B-cell-depleted T cells, or PBMCs provided the cDNA or gDNA that served as material.

The CDR3 is made up of 16 amino acids. Germline loops: CDR1 SGHTA, CDR2 FQGTGA. Germline trimming cut 5 bases from V and 4 bases from J; bases unmatched to any gene: 9. J is TRBJ2-3 and V is TRBV7-3; 10 bases are shared with TRBD2. The sequenced material came from peripheral blood. This TCR derives from a woman at least 80 years old with acute or convalescent COVID-19. DNA of the CDR3: TGTGCCAGCAGCCACTTCTCTAGCGGGAGTTCAGATACGCAGTATTTT. Translating it yields CASSHFSSGSSDTQYF.